Detailed here is one T cell receptor beta chain. Enrolled during active infection, Seattle patients were then followed longitudinally. These data originate in a study of blood T cell repertoires in COVID-19. As for the study in general: Sites in the United States, Italy and Spain provided acute and convalescent COVID-19 samples. T cells, B-cell-depleted T cells, or PBMCs provided the cDNA or gDNA that served as material.

Original data processing: Reference gene primer amplification yielded estimated nucleated cell counts. Sequencing was performed with immunoSEQ multiplex PCR; in TCRdb, only in-frame clones are kept and a portion is missing. V, J and clone size derive from that table, while D and trimming were established from the DNA sequence. The sample has about 230,000 clones, 80% to 90% seen once; the top ten hold around a tenth. V shed 2 bases and J shed 4 bases, with 15 bases lying between them. CDR1 is SGHVS, CDR2 FQNEAQ, per germline. CDR3 size: 15 residues. The TCR was taken from a man aged 45-65 years with COVID-19, enrolled during active disease. The specimen sequenced was peripheral blood. The V gene is TRBV7-8, the J gene TRBJ2-7; D may be TRBD1 (5 bases). CDR3 region: CASSLHTDITYEQYF. As DNA, the CDR3 is TGTGCCAGCAGCTTACACACGGACATTACGTACGAGCAGTACTTC. Supplemented by reference TRBV7-8 and TRBJ2-7, the full variable domain reads GAGVSQSPRYKVAKRGQDVALRCDPISGHVSLFWYQQALGQGPEFLTYFQNEAQLDKSGLPSDRFFAERPEGSVSTLKIQRTQQEDSAVYLCASSLHTDITYEQYFGPGTRLTVT.